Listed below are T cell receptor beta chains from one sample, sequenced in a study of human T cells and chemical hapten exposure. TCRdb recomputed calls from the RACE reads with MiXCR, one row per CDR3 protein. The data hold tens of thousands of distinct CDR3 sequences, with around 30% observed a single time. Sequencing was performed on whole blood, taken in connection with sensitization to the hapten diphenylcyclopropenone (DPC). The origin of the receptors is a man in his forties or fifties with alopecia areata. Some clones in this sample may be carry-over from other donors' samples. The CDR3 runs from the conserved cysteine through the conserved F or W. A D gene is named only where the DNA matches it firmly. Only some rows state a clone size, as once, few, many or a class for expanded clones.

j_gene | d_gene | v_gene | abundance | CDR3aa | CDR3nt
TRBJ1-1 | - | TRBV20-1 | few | CSAPTAAEAFF | TGCAGTGCTCCAACGGCGGCTGAAGCTTTCTTT
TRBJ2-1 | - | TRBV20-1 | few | CSASSLRYNEQFF | TGCAGTGCTAGTAGCCTAAGATACAATGAGCAGTTCTTC
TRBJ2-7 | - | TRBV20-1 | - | CSVYRDAYEQYF | TGCAGCGTTTACCGGGACGCCTACGAGCAGTACTTC
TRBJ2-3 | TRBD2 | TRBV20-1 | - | CSARDSSGSHGSTDTQYF | TGCAGTGCTAGAGATTCTAGCGGGAGCCACGGGTCCACAGATACGCAGTATTTT
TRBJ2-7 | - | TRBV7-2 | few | CASSLSPTYEQYF | TGTGCCAGCAGCTTATCCCCAACTTACGAGCAGTACTTC
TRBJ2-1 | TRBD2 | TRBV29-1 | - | CSVERIAGGVEQFF | TGCAGCGTCGAGAGAATAGCGGGAGGGGTTGAGCAGTTCTTC
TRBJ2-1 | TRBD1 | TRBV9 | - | CASSVGGGGRSSLGNEQFF | TGTGCCAGCAGCGTAGGAGGGGGCGGACGATCATCATTGGGGAATGAGCAGTTCTTC
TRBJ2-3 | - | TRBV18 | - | CASSPGAFDSLRRTDTQYF | TGTGCCAGCTCACCAGGAGCCTTCGACAGTCTACGGAGGACAGATACGCAGTATTTT
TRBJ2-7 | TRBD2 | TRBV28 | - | CASSPTGGFTYEQYF | TGTGCCAGCAGCCCCACCGGGGGGTTTACCTACGAGCAGTACTTC
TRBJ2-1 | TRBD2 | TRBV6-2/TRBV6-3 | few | CASSYSGRAYNEQFF | TGTGCCAGCAGTTACAGTGGGAGGGCCTACAATGAGCAGTTCTTC
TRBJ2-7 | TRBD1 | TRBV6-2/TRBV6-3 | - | CASRRGQRPTPGWQYF | TGTGCCAGCAGAAGGGGACAGCGCCCGACCCCGGGGTGGCAGTACTTC
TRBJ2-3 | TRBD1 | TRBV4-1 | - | CASSQDGTGGSDTQYF | TGCGCCAGCAGCCAAGATGGGACAGGGGGCTCAGATACGCAGTATTTT
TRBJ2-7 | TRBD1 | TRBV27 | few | CASSWGQGALEQYF | TGTGCCAGCAGTTGGGGACAGGGGGCTCTGGAGCAGTACTTC
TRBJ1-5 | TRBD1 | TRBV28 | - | CASSPSTGTQPQHF | TGTGCCAGCAGTCCGTCGACAGGGACTCAGCCCCAGCATTTT
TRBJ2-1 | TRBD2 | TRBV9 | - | CASSVEGSGGWSNNEQFF | TGTGCCAGCAGCGTAGAGGGTAGCGGGGGCTGGTCAAACAATGAGCAGTTCTTC
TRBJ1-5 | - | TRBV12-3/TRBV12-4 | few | CASSPRGSNQPQHF | TGTGCCAGCAGTCCGAGGGGGAGCAATCAGCCCCAGCATTTT
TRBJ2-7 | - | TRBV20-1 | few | CSAKAKAEQYF | TGCAGTGCTAAAGCGAAAGCCGAGCAGTACTTC
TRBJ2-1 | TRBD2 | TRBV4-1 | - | CASSQDSSGSGQFF | TGCGCCAGCAGCCAAGATTCGAGCGGGAGTGGGCAGTTCTTC
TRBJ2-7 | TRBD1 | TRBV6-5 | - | CASSNAGTGDYEQYF | TGTGCCAGCAGTAATGCCGGGACAGGGGACTACGAGCAGTACTTC
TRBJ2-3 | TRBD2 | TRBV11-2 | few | CASSWTSGGTDTQYF | TGTGCCAGCAGCTGGACTAGCGGTGGCACAGATACGCAGTATTTT
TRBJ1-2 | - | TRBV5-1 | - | CASSAGAAKSYGYTF | TGCGCCAGCAGCGCTGGGGCAGCCAAGAGTTATGGCTACACCTTC
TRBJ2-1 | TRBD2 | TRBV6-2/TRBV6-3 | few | CASSYSGLSGNEQFF | TGTGCCAGCAGTTACTCGGGACTATCGGGCAATGAGCAGTTCTTC
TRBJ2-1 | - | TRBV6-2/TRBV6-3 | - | CASSKRDSLNEQFF | TGTGCCAGCAGTAAGCGGGACAGCCTCAATGAGCAGTTCTTC
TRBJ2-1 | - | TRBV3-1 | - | CASSQRSGGEQFF | TGTGCCAGCAGCCAAAGGTCCGGAGGTGAGCAGTTCTTC
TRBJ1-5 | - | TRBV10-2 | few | CASSEWGSSPNQPQHF | TGCGCCAGCAGTGAGTGGGGTTCGTCCCCCAATCAGCCCCAGCATTTT
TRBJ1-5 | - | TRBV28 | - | CASSIPDGSNQPQHF | TGTGCCAGCAGTATCCCGGACGGTAGCAATCAGCCCCAGCATTTT
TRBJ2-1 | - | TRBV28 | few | CASTQTYNEQFF | TGTGCCAGCACTCAGACCTACAATGAGCAGTTCTTC
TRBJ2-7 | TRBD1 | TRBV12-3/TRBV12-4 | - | CASSRTGGIDEQYF | TGTGCCAGCAGTAGGACAGGGGGCATCGACGAGCAGTACTTC
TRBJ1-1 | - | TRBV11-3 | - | CASSRGNTEAFF | TGTGCCAGCTCCAGGGGAAACACTGAAGCTTTCTTT
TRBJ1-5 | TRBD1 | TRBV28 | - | CASSRQGVSNQPQHF | TGTGCCAGCAGCCGACAGGGGGTGAGCAATCAGCCCCAGCATTTT
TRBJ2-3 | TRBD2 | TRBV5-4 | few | CASSLDPAGFTAQYF | TGTGCCAGCAGCTTGGATCCAGCGGGGTTTACCGCGCAGTATTTT
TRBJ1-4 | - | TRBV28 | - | CASSFRGQPNEKLFF | TGTGCCAGCAGTTTCCGTGGACAGCCTAATGAAAAACTGTTTTTT
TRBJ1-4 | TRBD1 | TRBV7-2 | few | CASSLERDRNEKLFF | TGTGCCAGCAGCTTAGAAAGGGACAGGAATGAAAAACTGTTTTTT
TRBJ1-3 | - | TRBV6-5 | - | CASSYGHGSGNTIYF | TGTGCCAGCAGTTACGGCCATGGGTCTGGAAACACCATATATTTT
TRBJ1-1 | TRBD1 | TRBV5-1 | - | CASSHGTGESEAFF | TGCGCCAGCAGCCACGGGACAGGGGAGAGTGAAGCTTTCTTT
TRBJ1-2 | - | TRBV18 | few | CASSLEIAGEGYTF | TGTGCCAGCTCCCTGGAGATAGCAGGGGAAGGCTACACCTTC
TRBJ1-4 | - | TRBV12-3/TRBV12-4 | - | CASSSSMTEKLFF | TGTGCCAGCAGTTCCTCAATGACAGAAAAACTGTTTTTT
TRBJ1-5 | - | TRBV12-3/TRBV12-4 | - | CASSSSVPRGGNQPQHF | TGTGCCAGCAGCTCTTCGGTGCCCAGGGGAGGCAATCAGCCCCAGCATTTT
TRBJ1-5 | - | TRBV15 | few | CATSRVRASNQPQHF | TGTGCCACCAGCAGAGTCAGGGCTAGCAATCAGCCCCAGCATTTT
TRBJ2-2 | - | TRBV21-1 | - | CAIKGGTRETGELFF | TGTGCCATTAAGGGCGGGACTAGAGAAACCGGGGAGCTGTTTTTT
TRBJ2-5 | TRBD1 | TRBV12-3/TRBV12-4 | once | CASRLGQGFLQETQYF | TGTGCCAGCAGGTTAGGACAGGGGTTTTTGCAAGAGACCCAGTACTTC
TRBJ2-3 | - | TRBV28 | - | CASSSPSAGVGTDTQYF | TGTGCCAGCAGTTCTCCGAGTGCCGGAGTGGGCACAGATACGCAGTATTTT
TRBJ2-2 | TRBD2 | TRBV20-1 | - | CSARDLAGGSSATGELFF | TGCAGTGCTAGAGACTTAGCGGGAGGGTCCTCGGCCACCGGGGAGCTGTTTTTT
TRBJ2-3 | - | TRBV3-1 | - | CASSQLGASTDTQYF | TGTGCCAGCAGCCAACTGGGAGCATCCACAGATACGCAGTATTTT
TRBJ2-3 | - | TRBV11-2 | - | CASSSPGLSRSSDTQYF | TGTGCCAGCAGCTCCCCGGGACTTAGTAGGAGCTCAGATACGCAGTATTTT
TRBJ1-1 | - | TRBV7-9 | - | CASSLEGLTTEAFF | TGTGCCAGCAGCTTAGAGGGGTTGACCACTGAAGCTTTCTTT
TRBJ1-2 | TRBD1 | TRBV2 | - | CASSGGQGATYGYTF | TGTGCCAGCAGTGGCGGACAGGGGGCCACCTATGGCTACACCTTC
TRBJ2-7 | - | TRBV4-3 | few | CASSQDRTRDEQYF | TGCGCCAGCAGCCAAGATAGGACTCGGGACGAGCAGTACTTC
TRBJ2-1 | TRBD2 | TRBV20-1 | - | CSARSASGSHEQFF | TGCAGTGCTAGGTCGGCTAGCGGGAGTCATGAGCAGTTCTTC
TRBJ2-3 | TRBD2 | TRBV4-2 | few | CASSQLPGSGGRTDTQYF | TGTGCCAGCAGCCAACTGCCCGGCTCCGGGGGGAGGACAGATACGCAGTATTTT
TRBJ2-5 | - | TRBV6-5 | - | CASSQLLQETQYF | TGTGCCAGCAGTCAGCTACTCCAAGAGACCCAGTACTTC
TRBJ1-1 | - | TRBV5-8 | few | CASSSGKGHMNTEAFF | TGTGCCAGCAGCTCCGGAAAGGGCCACATGAACACTGAAGCTTTCTTT
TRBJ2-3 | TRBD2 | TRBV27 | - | CASSSLAASGTDTQYF | TGTGCCAGCAGTTCCCTAGCGGCCTCCGGCACAGATACGCAGTATTTT
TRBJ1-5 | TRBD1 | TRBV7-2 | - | CASSLRDRGLLNQPQHF | TGTGCCAGCAGCTTAAGGGACAGGGGGCTTCTCAATCAGCCCCAGCATTTT
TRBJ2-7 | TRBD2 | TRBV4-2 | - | CASSQDGAGGSYEQYF | TGTGCCAGCAGCCAAGACGGGGCGGGAGGGTCCTACGAGCAGTACTTC